This T cell receptor (beta chain) was documented in a study of early T cells in non-severe SARS-CoV-2 infection. Germline CDR1 is GTSNPN and CDR2 is SVGIG (reference sequence). This CDR3 comprises 13 residues. With 4 bases removed from V and 2 bases from J, the gap between germline ends came to 11 bases. Each single cDNA molecule received a unique molecular identifier. TCRdb independently ran MiXCR on the 5' RACE reads; one entry per CDR3 protein. Of some 48,000 distinct CDR3 sequences listed, around 10% are singletons. With respect to this clonotype: Its cognate antigen is unknown.

The study, taken as a whole, reports: Missing private and CD4 specificities, VDJdb matching favored anti-spike CD8 responses.

The specimen was whole blood. The chain employs TRBV30 and TRBJ1-2, with D hard to call. This TCR derives from an adult who was a healthcare worker with PCR-confirmed SARS-CoV-2 infection or an uninfected control (not recorded which). CDR3 DNA sequence: TGTGCCTGGATGGTCAGGTCCAACTATGGCTACACCTTC. Translating it yields CAWMVRSNYGYTF.